The 27 T cell receptor beta chains listed next were all sequenced from one sample in a study of OX40 agonist ivuxolimab in advanced cancers. Generated by immunoSEQ multiplex PCR, the TCRdb table keeps only in-frame clones and is missing some. Counted here are approximately 74,000 clones, around 83% occurring once; the ten biggest clones make up around 2.1%. The sequenced sample was CD4+ or CD8+ T cells sorted from blood, obtained in a trial of the OX40 agonist ivuxolimab. All receptors derive from an adult with an advanced solid tumor such as melanoma, head and neck, liver or kidney cancer.

The genes are TRBV30 and TRBJ2-7; D not resolved. Germline V gene data show CDR1 as GTSNPN and CDR2 as SVGIG (reference sequence). Trimming cost V 3 bases and J 6 bases, with 9 bases left between them. This CDR3 contains 11 residues. CDR3 loop: CAWRGSVEQYF. The CDR3 coding sequence is TGTGCCTGGAGAGGTTCCGTCGAGCAGTACTTC.

The rearrangement links TRBV2 to TRBJ2-5; 10 nucleotides match TRBD1. Unmatched junction bases numbered 8, after V lost 5 bases and J lost 5 bases. This CDR3 is 15 amino acids long. From germline, CDR1 is SNHLY and CDR2 FYNNEI. This CDR3 reads CASSRSTGGFETQYF. The DNA of the CDR3 is TGTGCCAGCAGTCGTTCGACAGGGGGCTTTGAGACCCAGTACTTC. Drawing the rest from reference TRBV2 and TRBJ2-5, the complete variable domain is EPEVTQTPSHQVTQMGQEVILRCVPISNHLYFYWYRQILGQKVEFLVSFYNNEISEKSEIFDDQFSVERPDGSNFTLKIRSTKLEDSAMYFCASSRSTGGFETQYFGPGTRLLVL.

This clone was observed a handful of times. V is TRBV11-2 and J is TRBJ2-1, with 14 bases aligning to TRBD2. The CDR3 has 16 residues. The V and J ends lost 5 bases and 6 bases, in that order; junction bases with no gene match: 6. CDR1 is SGHAT and CDR2 is FQNNGV in the germline V gene. This chain's CDR3 is CASSAGLAGGVNEQFF. For the CDR3, the DNA is TGTGCCAGCAGCGCCGGACTAGCGGGAGGAGTCAATGAGCAGTTCTTC.

V is TRBV11-1 and J is TRBJ2-1; tentative D call: TRBD2 (5 bases). In germline, CDR1 is SGHAT, CDR2 FQDESV (reference sequence). Trimming pared 5 bases from V and 5 bases from J, leaving 13 bases between. The CDR3 runs to 14 residues. The DNA of the CDR3 is TGTGCCAGCAGCCGGGATATTCTGAACAATGAGCAGTTCTTC. Its translation is CASSRDILNNEQFF.

The genes are TRBV11-1 and TRBJ1-2; 8 bases align to TRBD1. This CDR3 has 15 residues. Germline CDR1 is SGHAT and CDR2 is FQDESV (reference sequence). V gave up 5 bases and J gave up 7 bases; unmatched junction bases: 12. The CDR3 DNA is TGTGCCAGCAGCCACACCCTACAGGGGGTGAGTGGCTACACCTTC. It codes for CASSHTLQGVSGYTF.

CDR3 residues: CASSPEDTQYF. In nucleotides, the CDR3 is TGTGCCAGCTCCCCAGAAGATACGCAGTATTTT. The rearrangement uses TRBV18 and TRBJ2-3; no firm D call. V was pared by 6 bases and J by 5 bases, with 6 bases between. The CDR3 sequence is 11 residues long. Per germline, CDR1 KGHSH and CDR2 LQKENI.

This clone was observed a single time. The CDR3 sequence: CASSWGLLETQYF. CDR3 in DNA: TGTGCCAGCAGCTGGGGTTTGCTTGAGACCCAGTACTTC. This chain connects TRBV14 to TRBJ2-5, with D unresolved. The CDR3 consists of 13 residues. The germline V and J ends were trimmed by 5 bases and 5 bases, with 12 bases remaining between them. Germline V lookup: CDR1 SGHDN, CDR2 FVKESK. The full variable domain, completed using reference TRBV14 and TRBJ2-5, is EAGVTQFPSHSVIEKGQTVTLRCDPISGHDNLYWYRRVMGKEIKFLLHFVKESKQDESGMPNNRFLAERTGGTYSTLKVQPAELEDSGVYFCASSWGLLETQYFGPGTRLLVL.

The chain uses TRBV6-5 and TRBJ2-7, with 7 positions matching TRBD1. J lost 2 bases, V lost 5 bases, and 9 bases had no gene match. The CDR3 loop spans 15 amino acids. Per the germline V gene, CDR1 is MNHEY and CDR2 is SVGAGI. CDR3 DNA: TGTGCCAGCAGTCACCGGACAGGCATGCCCTACGAGCAGTACTTC. Amino acid sequence: CASSHRTGMPYEQYF.

V usage is TRBV11-3 and J usage is TRBJ2-1, with 8 positions matching TRBD2. This CDR3 region has 16 residues. From germline, CDR1 is SGHNT and CDR2 YENEEA. Trimming took 0 bases from V and 2 from J; bases not matched to a gene: 3. The CDR3 DNA is TGTGCCAGCAGCTTAGACGGACTAGCAGCCTACAATGAGCAGTTCTTC. Protein: CASSLDGLAAYNEQFF.

The V and J genes are TRBV7-2 and TRBJ1-1; TRBD1 might be the D (5 bases). The V gene lost 5 bases and the J gene lost 4 bases, with 17 bases spanning the gap. In germline, CDR1 is SGHTA, CDR2 FQGNSA. This CDR3 region has 15 residues. The CDR3: CASSEGGDGATEAFF. Here the CDR3 DNA reads TGTGCCAGCAGCGAAGGTGGGGACGGTGCCACTGAAGCTTTCTTT.

This clone was observed a single time. The rearrangement links TRBV5-5 to TRBJ2-7, with TRBD2 matching over 7 bases. In germline, CDR1 is SGHKS, CDR2 YYEKEE (reference sequence). Germline trimming cut 4 bases from V and 2 bases from J; bases unmatched to any gene: 9. This CDR3 comprises 15 residues. CDR3 sequence (DNA): TGTGCCAGCAGCGGGCGTACTAGCGTGGCCTACGAGCAGTACTTC. Translated, it gives CASSGRTSVAYEQYF.

The V gene is TRBV7-2, the J gene TRBJ2-2, with 8 bases that match TRBD2. The CDR3 sequence is 16 residues long. The germline CDR1 and CDR2 sequences are SGHTA and FQGNSA. J gave up 6 bases and V 5 bases, and 11 bases lay outside the gene matches. CDR3 sequence (DNA): TGTGCCAGCAGCCCGGGGGGGACTAGGTCAGCCGGGGAGCTGTTTTTT. Protein product: CASSPGGTRSAGELFF. The entire variable domain, with the rest obtained from reference TRBV7-2 and TRBJ2-2, is as follows: GAGVSQSPSNKVTEKGKDVELRCDPISGHTALYWYRQSLGQGLEFLIYFQGNSAPDKSGLPSDRFSAERTGGSVSTLTIQRTQQEDSAVYLCASSPGGTRSAGELFFGEGSRLTVL.

The chain couples TRBV7-2 to TRBJ1-3; D remains ambiguous. The ends were cut back, 3 bases at V and 8 bases at J, with 11 bases in the middle. The length of the CDR3 is 13 residues. Germline V gives CDR1 SGHTA, CDR2 FQGNSA. The chain's CDR3 is CASSFHPADTIYF. The CDR3 DNA is TGTGCCAGCAGCTTCCACCCGGCGGACACCATATATTTT.

This clone was recorded a few times. This rearrangement joins TRBV7-2 to TRBJ2-7; D is unclear. Trimming removed 5 bases at V and 5 bases at J, with 10 bases between. Germline CDR1 reads SGHTA; CDR2 reads FQGNSA. This CDR3 contains 12 residues. CDR3 residues: CASSLSTDEQYF. CDR3 coding DNA: TGTGCCAGCAGCCTTTCAACGGACGAGCAGTACTTC.

This sequence joins TRBV5-4 and TRBJ2-5; D gene ambiguous. The end of the DNA is better explained by TRBJ2-7, so the J call may be wrong. Germline CDR1 SGHNT, CDR2 YYREEE (reference sequence). The CDR3 consists of 13 residues. The CDR3 region is CASSSRGAYEQYF. CDR3 bases: TGTGCCAGCAGTTCCCGAGGAGCCTACGAGCAGTACTTC.

The chain is built from TRBV6-4 and TRBJ2-3; D gene unclear. Per germline, CDR1 MRHNA and CDR2 SNTAGT. V lost 7 bases and J 6 bases, leaving 17 bases between the germline ends. The CDR3 is made up of 14 amino acids. The CDR3 DNA reads as TGTGCCAGCAATAACTGGCAGACCTCGGATACGCAGTATTTT. The encoded protein is CASNNWQTSDTQYF.

This chain joins TRBV6-1 and TRBJ2-7, with D possibly being TRBD2 (5 bases). CDR1 MNHNS and CDR2 SASEGT come from the germline V gene. The CDR3 loop spans 15 amino acids. Trimming took 7 bases from V and 1 from J, leaving 17 bases between them. The CDR3 sequence is CASTSIGDPSYEQYF. The CDR3 coding sequence is TGTGCCAGCACCTCGATCGGGGATCCGTCCTACGAGCAGTACTTC.

The chain links TRBV5-1 to TRBJ2-2; tentative D call: TRBD1 (6 bases). Germline CDR1 SGHRS, CDR2 YFSETQ. The CDR3 has 15 residues. The ends were cut back, 2 bases at V and 4 bases at J, with 12 bases in the middle. Here the CDR3 DNA reads TGCGCCAGCAGCTTCATGCAGGGGAGCACCGGGGAGCTGTTTTTT. Protein sequence: CASSFMQGSTGELFF. The full variable domain, in which reference TRBV5-1 and TRBJ2-2 provide the parts outside the CDR3, is KAGVTQTPRYLIKTRGQQVTLSCSPISGHRSVSWYQQTPGQGLQFLFEYFSETQRNKGNFPGRFSGRQFSNSRSEMNVSTLELGDSALYLCASSFMQGSTGELFFGEGSRLTVL.

The rearrangement links TRBV27 to TRBJ2-7; no firm D call. V gave up 6 bases and J gave up 0 bases, with 9 bases separating them. This CDR3 has 13 residues. The germline V gene encodes CDR1 MNHEY and CDR2 SMNVEV (reference sequence). The CDR3 is CASRRLSSYEQYF. The CDR3 DNA reads TGTGCCAGCAGGAGACTCAGCTCCTACGAGCAGTACTTC.

The chain uses TRBV7-3 and TRBJ2-7, with D maybe TRBD2 (5 bases). Per germline, CDR1 SGHTA and CDR2 FQGTGA. V was trimmed by 5 bases and J by 3 bases, leaving 17 bases between them. The CDR3 is 15 amino acids. CDR3 sequence: CASSQDHPGGYEQYF. In DNA, the CDR3 is TGTGCCAGCAGCCAGGACCACCCAGGAGGCTACGAGCAGTACTTC.

This clone was detected once. CDR3 region: CASSSLQGAYGYTF. The CDR3 nucleotides read TGTGCCAGCAGTTCCCTTCAGGGGGCCTATGGCTACACCTTC. The V and J genes are TRBV28 and TRBJ1-2; 8 bases match TRBD1. The CDR3 is 14 residues long. The trim removed 4 bases at V and 4 bases at J, leaving 5 bases unmatched. Germline CDR1 is MDHEN and CDR2 is SYDVKM.

The CDR3 sequence is CASMGGSTEAFF. In nucleotides, the CDR3 is TGTGCCAGCATGGGAGGGAGCACTGAAGCTTTCTTT. This sequence joins TRBV6-6 and TRBJ1-1; D not certain. The V end was cut by 7 bases, the J end by 4 bases, with 10 bases between. Germline V CDR1 and CDR2: MNHNY, SVGAGI (reference sequence). This CDR3 contains 12 residues.

This chain connects TRBV6-5 to TRBJ1-5; the D gene is possibly TRBD1 (5 bases). Per germline, CDR1 MNHEY and CDR2 SVGAGI. This CDR3 region has 14 residues. The V gene lost 5 bases and the J gene lost 4 bases, with 12 bases spanning the gap. In DNA form, the CDR3 reads TGTGCCAGCAGTGAAAGTTGGGGGAATCAGCCCCAGCATTTT. Protein product: CASSESWGNQPQHF.

The V and J genes are TRBV28 and TRBJ2-5, with TRBD2 identical over 8 bases. Trimming took 5 bases from V and 2 from J; bases not matched to a gene: 4. The germline V gene has CDR1 MDHEN and CDR2 SYDVKM. The CDR3 totals 14 residues. Here the CDR3 reads CASSSGGTQETQYF. Written as DNA, the CDR3 is TGTGCCAGCAGTAGCGGGGGTACACAAGAGACCCAGTACTTC.

V gene TRBV23-1 combines with J gene TRBJ2-7; the match to TRBD1 covers 10 bases. TRBV23-1 is an ORF; its function is uncertain. The V gene end was trimmed by 3 bases and the J gene end by 3 bases; junction bases not matched to a gene: 2. This CDR3 region has 14 residues. CDR3 in DNA: TGCGCCAGCAGTCACCGGGACAGGGGCTACGAGCAGTACTTC. Translating gives CASSHRDRGYEQYF.

CDR3 amino acids: CASSLGESGRAIVQFF. In nucleotides, the CDR3 is TGCGCCAGCAGCTTGGGTGAGAGCGGGAGGGCCATCGTGCAGTTCTTC. The rearrangement uses TRBV5-1 and TRBJ2-1, with 10 bases aligning to TRBD2. In germline, CDR1 is SGHRS, CDR2 YFSETQ. Trimming cost V 0 bases and J 12 bases; bases outside gene matches: 12. The CDR3 is 16 residues long.

The V and J genes are TRBV10-3 and TRBJ2-1, with D possibly matching TRBD1 (6 bases). The CDR3 runs to 14 residues. With 7 bases removed from V and 4 bases from J, the gap between germline ends came to 14 bases. Germline V CDR1 and CDR2: ENHRY, SYGVKD. The CDR3, as DNA: TGTGCCATCAACCCTACAGGGCAATACAATGAGCAGTTCTTC. Its translation: CAINPTGQYNEQFF.